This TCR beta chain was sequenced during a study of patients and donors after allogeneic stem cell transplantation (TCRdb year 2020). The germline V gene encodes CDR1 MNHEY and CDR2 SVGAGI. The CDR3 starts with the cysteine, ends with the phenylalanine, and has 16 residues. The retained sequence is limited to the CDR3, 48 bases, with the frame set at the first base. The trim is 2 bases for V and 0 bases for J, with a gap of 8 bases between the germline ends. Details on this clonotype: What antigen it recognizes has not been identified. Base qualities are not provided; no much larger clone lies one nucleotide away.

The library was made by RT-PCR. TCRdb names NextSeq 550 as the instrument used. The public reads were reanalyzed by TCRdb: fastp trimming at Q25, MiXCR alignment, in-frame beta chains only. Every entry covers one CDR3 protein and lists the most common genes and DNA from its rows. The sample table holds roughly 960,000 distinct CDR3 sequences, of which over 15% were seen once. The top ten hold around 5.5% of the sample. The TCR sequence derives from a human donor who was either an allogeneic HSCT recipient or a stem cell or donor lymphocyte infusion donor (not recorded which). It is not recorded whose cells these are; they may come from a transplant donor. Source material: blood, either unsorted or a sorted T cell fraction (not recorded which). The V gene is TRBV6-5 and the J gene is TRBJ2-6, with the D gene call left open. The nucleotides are TGTGCCAGCAGTTACCCCCAGTTCTCTGGGGCCAACGTCCTGACTTTC. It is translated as CASSYPQFSGANVLTF.